These 4 T cell receptor beta chains came from one sample sequenced in a study of radiotherapy plus CTLA-4 blockade in lung cancer. Here immunoSEQ multiplex PCR was the method, and the copy in TCRdb shows in-frame clones only, minus some. Among approximately 100,000 clones, 75% to 90% were seen once, and the ten largest hold 3% to 3.5%. Specimen: peripheral blood, collected from a patient treated with radiotherapy plus ipilimumab. Every receptor here comes from a human donor with non-small cell lung cancer who had a partial response to radiotherapy plus ipilimumab.

The V and J genes are TRBV7-6 and TRBJ1-1, with a possible D match to TRBD1 (5 bases). Germline CDR1 and CDR2: SGHVS and FNYEAQ. With 0 bases removed from V and 0 bases from J, the gap between germline ends came to 11 bases. The CDR3 is 16 residues long. The CDR3 spells CASSLAQGSMNTEAFF. The CDR3 nucleotides are TGTGCCAGCAGCTTAGCCCAGGGCTCTATGAACACTGAAGCTTTCTTT.

The chain uses TRBV7-9 and TRBJ1-4; D uncertain. The CDR3 contains 16 residues. Between the trimmed V and J ends, which lost 0 bases and 5 bases, there was a span of 13 bases. Germline V gene lookup returns CDR1 SEHNR and CDR2 FQNEAQ (reference sequence). DNA for the CDR3: TGTGCCAGCAGCTTAGCCGGCAGTGGGCAGAATGAAAAACTGTTTTTT. This gives the protein CASSLAGSGQNEKLFF.

The chain combines TRBV14 with TRBJ1-2; possibly TRBD1 for D (5 bases). This CDR3 region has 18 residues. Germline CDR1 is SGHDN and CDR2 is FVKESK. V was cut by 0 bases and J by 3 bases, with 20 bases left in between. The CDR3 coding sequence is TGTGCCAGCAGCCAAGAATATGTTTTGGCAGGGCTTCACTATGGCTACACCTTC. It codes for CASSQEYVLAGLHYGYTF. Drawing the rest from reference TRBV14 and TRBJ1-2, the complete variable domain is EAGVTQFPSHSVIEKGQTVTLRCDPISGHDNLYWYRRVMGKEIKFLLHFVKESKQDESGMPNNRFLAERTGGTYSTLKVQPAELEDSGVYFCASSQEYVLAGLHYGYTFGSGTRLTVV.

V and J are TRBV18 and TRBJ2-1; possible D gene TRBD2, 6 bases. From germline, CDR1 is KGHSH and CDR2 LQKENI. CDR3 length equals 16 residues. Trimming took 3 bases from V and 3 from J, leaving 15 bases between them. Here the CDR3 reads CASSPLTAGNYNEQFF. The CDR3 DNA sequence: TGTGCCAGCTCACCCCTAACGGCGGGGAACTACAATGAGCAGTTCTTC.